In this sample, the clone carrying this TCR beta chain turned up a few times. The table came from immunoSEQ multiplex PCR; TCRdb's copy has only in-frame clones and leaves some out. The sample lists roughly 25,000 clones, roughly 74% occurring once. This sample was included in a study of blood T cell repertoires in COVID-19. The germline V gene encodes CDR1 ENHRY and CDR2 SYGVKD. The junction had 13 bases not matched to a gene; V was cut back by 11 bases and J by 6 bases. This CDR3 has 15 amino acids. The chain joins TRBV10-3 to TRBJ1-3; 10 bases align to TRBD1. This sequence originates from a man aged 45-65 years with COVID-19, enrolled during active disease. The sequenced sample consisted of peripheral blood. The CDR3 sequence: CAVSPGQGLINTIYF. In DNA form, the CDR3 reads TGTGCCGTGTCCCCGGGACAGGGGCTTATAAACACCATATATTTT.